These 22 T cell receptor beta chains were all obtained from the same sample, sequenced in a study of T cell responses to AZD1222 COVID-19 vaccine. TCRdb keeps only in-frame clones here, not all; method: immunoSEQ multiplex PCR. The table records 250,000 to 300,000 clones, around 93% of them present only once. Sequencing was performed on peripheral blood, taken 28 days after the second AZD1222 dose. The origin of the receptors is an adult who received the AZD1222 COVID-19 vaccine.

This clone occurred once. Additional DNA sequences in this sample encode the identical CDR3. The rearrangement uses TRBV5-1 and TRBJ2-5; D is unclear. V shed 0 bases and J shed 2 bases, with 8 bases lying between them. Germline V gives CDR1 SGHRS, CDR2 YFSETQ. CDR3 length: 14 residues. CDR3 sequence reads: CASSLVAAQETQYF. The CDR3 DNA reads TGCGCCAGCAGCTTGGTCGCGGCACAAGAGACCCAGTACTTC.

V gene TRBV9 combines with J gene TRBJ2-6, with TRBD1 matching 7 bases. Germline V gene lookup returns CDR1 SGDLS and CDR2 YYNGEE. After removal of 0 bases from V and 0 bases from J, the junction contained 3 bases not matched to a gene. This CDR3 is built from 17 residues. The CDR3 spells CASSVGQGSSGANVLTF. The CDR3 bases are TGTGCCAGCAGCGTAGGACAGGGCTCCTCTGGGGCCAACGTCCTGACTTTC.

CDR3 DNA: TGTGCCAGCAGCGTAGCCGGGGCTGGAAACACCATATATTTT. Its translation is CASSVAGAGNTIYF. The V call is TRBV9, the J call TRBJ1-3; no reliable D call. This CDR3 region has 14 residues. CDR1 and CDR2 (germline): SGDLS, YYNGEE. V was trimmed by 0 bases and J by 2 bases, leaving 6 bases between them.

This chain joins TRBV7-2 and TRBJ2-7; 10 bases line up with TRBD2. The V and J ends lost 2 bases and 0 bases, in that order; junction bases with no gene match: 10. The germline CDR1 and CDR2 sequences are SGHTA and FQGNSA. The CDR3 totals 18 residues. This chain's CDR3 is CASSLSGTSDRSSYEQYF. The CDR3 DNA sequence: TGTGCCAGCAGCTTATCCGGGACTAGCGACCGGAGCTCCTACGAGCAGTACTTC.

V is TRBV24-1 and J is TRBJ2-3; D unresolved. The V gene's germline CDR1 is KGHDR and CDR2 SFDVKD. There are 11 residues in the CDR3. V lost 5 bases, J lost 10 bases, and 9 bases lay in between. The CDR3 nucleotides are TGTGCCACCAGTGTAGGCGCTGCGCAGTATTTT. Protein sequence: CATSVGAAQYF.

The V and J genes are TRBV5-1 and TRBJ1-1; 7 bases fit TRBD1. Germline V lookup: CDR1 SGHRS, CDR2 YFSETQ. This CDR3 has 14 amino acids. Germline trimming cut 0 bases from V and 4 bases from J; bases unmatched to any gene: 3. The CDR3 DNA reads TGCGCCAGCAGCTTGGCAGGACAGGTCACTGAAGCTTTCTTT. The encoded protein is CASSLAGQVTEAFF.

The chain couples TRBV15 to TRBJ2-7; D is unclear. Germline V gives CDR1 LNHNV, CDR2 YYDKDF (reference sequence). The CDR3 sequence is 15 residues long. V lost 1 base and J 1 base, leaving 11 bases between the germline ends. CDR3 DNA: TGTGCCACCAGCAGAGGGGGAACTGGGTCCTACGAGCAGTACTTC. Residues: CATSRGGTGSYEQYF.

The chain joins TRBV7-2 to TRBJ2-3; D is unclear. Trimming cost V 6 bases and J 5 bases, with 12 bases left between them. Germline V gene lookup returns CDR1 SGHTA and CDR2 FQGNSA. The CDR3 runs to 13 residues. In DNA form, the CDR3 reads TGTGCCAGCAGGCTAGGTGGTGGAGATACGCAGTATTTT. Translated: CASRLGGGDTQYF.

This rearrangement joins TRBV10-3 to TRBJ2-1; D possibly uses TRBD1 or TRBD2 (5 bases each). Trimming removed 4 bases at V and 2 bases at J, with 9 bases between. Germline V gene lookup returns CDR1 ENHRY and CDR2 SYGVKD. This CDR3 is 14 amino acids long. CDR3 region: CAISVRGPYNEQFF. The CDR3 DNA reads as TGTGCCATCAGTGTTCGGGGACCCTACAATGAGCAGTTCTTC.

This CDR3 is CASARQSGRGTGELFF. As DNA, the CDR3 is TGTGCCAGCGCACGACAAAGCGGGAGAGGCACCGGGGAGCTGTTTTTT. This sequence joins TRBV5-6 and TRBJ2-2, with 8 nucleotides matching TRBD2. Germline V gives CDR1 SGHDT, CDR2 YYEEEE. J gave up 4 bases and V 7 bases, and 12 bases lay outside the gene matches. CDR3 length equals 16 residues. The variable domain in full, completed from reference TRBV5-6 and TRBJ2-2, reads DAGVTQSPTHLIKTRGQQVTLRCSPKSGHDTVSWYQQALGQGPQFIFQYYEEEERQRGNFPDRFSGHQFPNYSSELNVNALLLGDSALYLCASARQSGRGTGELFFGEGSRLTVL.

The rearrangement joins TRBV5-1 to TRBJ1-2; 9 positions match TRBD1. V shed 4 bases, J shed 6 bases, and the junction held 4 bases outside the gene matches. Germline-derived CDR1 and CDR2 are SGHRS and YFSETQ. The CDR3 has 13 amino acids. The CDR3 region has the DNA TGCGCCAGCAGCGCTACAGGGGGCGATGGCTACACCTTC. Encoded protein: CASSATGGDGYTF.

The J gene is TRBJ2-1, the V gene TRBV18, with TRBD2 matching 9 bases. The CDR3 has 15 residues. Germline V gene sequence: CDR1 KGHSH, CDR2 LQKENI. After removal of 5 bases from V and 3 bases from J, the junction contained 5 bases not matched to a gene. The CDR3 is CASSGGRGFYNEQFF. The CDR3 nucleotides read TGTGCCAGCTCAGGCGGGAGGGGGTTCTACAATGAGCAGTTCTTC.

The chain recombines TRBV11-2 with TRBJ2-1; D possibly uses TRBD1 or TRBD2 (7 bases each). V was shortened by 2 bases and J by 3 bases, with 14 bases between the two germline ends. The CDR3 loop spans 16 amino acids. Germline CDR1 is SGHAT and CDR2 is FQNNGV. The CDR3 is CASSLLSGGGYNEQFF. The DNA for the CDR3 is TGTGCCAGCAGCTTACTCTCAGGGGGGGGCTACAATGAGCAGTTCTTC.

The chain has TRBV6-5 and TRBJ1-1; 11 bases map to TRBD1. The germline V gene encodes CDR1 MNHEY and CDR2 SVGAGI. V trimming: 6 bases; J trimming: 5 bases; junction bases outside the gene matches: 8. The CDR3 totals 15 residues. CDR3 amino acids: CASRGMDRGLTEAFF. DNA of the CDR3: TGTGCCAGCAGAGGCATGGACAGGGGGCTAACTGAAGCTTTCTTT.

The rearrangement uses TRBV25-1 and TRBJ1-2, with unresolved D. This CDR3 is 12 amino acids long. CDR1 is MGHDK and CDR2 is SYGVNS in the germline V gene. V shed 5 bases and J shed 5 bases, with 9 bases lying between them. The CDR3 is CASSRGGYGYTF. The CDR3 DNA sequence: TGTGCCAGCAGTCGGGGAGGGTATGGCTACACCTTC.

The rearrangement links TRBV6-5 to TRBJ1-1; no clear D. The CDR3 is 15 amino acids. Trimming stripped 10 bases from V and 6 bases from J, with 24 bases between. In germline, CDR1 is MNHEY, CDR2 SVGAGI. CDR3 in DNA: TGTGCCAATCGCTCATGGAGATGGCGAAGCGCTGAAGCTTTCTTT. Residues: CANRSWRWRSAEAFF.

V and J are TRBV29-1 and TRBJ1-5, with D possibly matching TRBD1 (5 bases). The CDR3 runs 12 residues. Trimming stripped 7 bases from V and 0 bases from J, with 7 bases between. The V gene's germline CDR1 is SQVTM and CDR2 ANQGSEA. CDR3 coding DNA: TGCAGCGCAGGGTATAGCAATCAGCCCCAGCATTTT. Its translation is CSAGYSNQPQHF.

The genes are TRBV20-1 and TRBJ2-7, with D perhaps TRBD1 (6 bases). This CDR3 is 11 amino acids long. Germline V lookup: CDR1 DFQATT, CDR2 SNEGSKA (reference sequence). The V end lost 7 bases, the J end lost 1 base, and 8 bases lay between the germline ends. The chain's CDR3 is CSGGRSYEQYF. CDR3 DNA: TGCAGTGGGGGGCGGTCCTACGAGCAGTACTTC.

V gene TRBV9 combines with J gene TRBJ2-3; TRBD2 aligns across 10 bases. This CDR3 contains 18 residues. In germline, CDR1 is SGDLS, CDR2 YYNGEE. With V trimmed by 3 bases and J by 2 bases, 12 bases remained unmatched. In nucleotides, the CDR3 is TGTGCCAGCAGCGGTGGGGCCCAGCGGGGGGGCCCCACAGATACGCAGTATTTT. Its protein product is CASSGGAQRGGPTDTQYF.

This rearrangement joins TRBV6-5 to TRBJ1-6; D may be TRBD1 (5 bases). The length of the CDR3 is 15 residues. The germline gives CDR1 MNHEY, CDR2 SVGAGI. Trimming removed 4 bases at V and 8 bases at J, with 15 bases between. The CDR3 sequence: CASSSHRLADSPLHF. As DNA, the CDR3 is TGTGCCAGCAGTTCCCACAGGCTGGCCGATTCACCCCTCCACTTT.

This clone has just one count. The V and J genes are TRBV4-3 and TRBJ2-1, with 14 bases fitting TRBD2. The V gene's germline CDR1 is LGHNA and CDR2 YSLEER. J lost 7 bases, V lost 2 bases, and 10 bases had no gene match. The CDR3 is made up of 18 amino acids. The CDR3 loop is CASSQSTGTSGRYNEQFF. The CDR3, as DNA: TGCGCCAGCAGCCAATCGACCGGGACTAGCGGGAGATATAATGAGCAGTTCTTC.

V is TRBV5-1 and J is TRBJ2-2; no firm D call. Germline CDR1 SGHRS, CDR2 YFSETQ. The CDR3 covers 15 residues. Trimming took off 2 bases at V and 0 bases at J, with 8 bases between the two ends. CDR3 coding DNA: TGCGCCAGCAGCTTTTCCGTCGCGAACACCGGGGAGCTGTTTTTT. Its translation is CASSFSVANTGELFF. Full variable domain (missing parts from reference TRBV5-1 and TRBJ2-2): KAGVTQTPRYLIKTRGQQVTLSCSPISGHRSVSWYQQTPGQGLQFLFEYFSETQRNKGNFPGRFSGRQFSNSRSEMNVSTLELGDSALYLCASSFSVANTGELFFGEGSRLTVL.